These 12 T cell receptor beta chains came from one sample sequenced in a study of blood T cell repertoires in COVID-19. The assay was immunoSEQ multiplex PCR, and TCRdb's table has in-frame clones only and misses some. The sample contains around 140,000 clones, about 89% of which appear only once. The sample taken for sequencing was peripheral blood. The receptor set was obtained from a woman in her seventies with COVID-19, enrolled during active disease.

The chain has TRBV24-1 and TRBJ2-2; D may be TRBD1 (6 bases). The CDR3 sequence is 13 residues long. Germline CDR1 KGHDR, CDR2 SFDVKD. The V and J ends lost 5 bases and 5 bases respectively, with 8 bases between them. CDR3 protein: CATSVRGTGELFF. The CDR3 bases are TGTGCCACCAGTGTTAGGGGGACCGGGGAGCTGTTTTTT.

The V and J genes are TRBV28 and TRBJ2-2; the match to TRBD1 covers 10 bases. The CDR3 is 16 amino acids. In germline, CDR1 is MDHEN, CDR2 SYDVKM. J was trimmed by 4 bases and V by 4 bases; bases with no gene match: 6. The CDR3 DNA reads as TGTGCCAGCAGTTCCCCGGGACAGGGGACCACCGGGGAGCTGTTTTTT. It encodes CASSSPGQGTTGELFF.

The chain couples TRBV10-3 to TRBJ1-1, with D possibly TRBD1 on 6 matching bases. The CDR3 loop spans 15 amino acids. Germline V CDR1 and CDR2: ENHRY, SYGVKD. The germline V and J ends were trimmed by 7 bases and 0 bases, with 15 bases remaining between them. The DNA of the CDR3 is TGTGCCATCACCAAGGGACATCCGATGAACACTGAAGCTTTCTTT. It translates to CAITKGHPMNTEAFF.

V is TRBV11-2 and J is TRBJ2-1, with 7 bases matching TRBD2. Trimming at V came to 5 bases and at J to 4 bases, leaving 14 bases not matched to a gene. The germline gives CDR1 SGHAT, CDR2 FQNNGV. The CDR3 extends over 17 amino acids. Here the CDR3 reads CASSAPAQLARYNEQFF. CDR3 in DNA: TGTGCCAGCAGCGCCCCCGCCCAACTAGCGCGATACAATGAGCAGTTCTTC.

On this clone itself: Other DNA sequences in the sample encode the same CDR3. The CDR3 reads CASSGLAGPGEQYF. The CDR3 DNA sequence: TGTGCCAGCAGCGGGCTAGCGGGGCCGGGCGAGCAGTACTTC. V is TRBV6-5 and J is TRBJ2-7, with 9 bases identical to TRBD2. The V gene's germline CDR1 is MNHEY and CDR2 SVGAGI. V gave up 6 bases and J gave up 6 bases; unmatched junction bases: 9. The CDR3 loop spans 14 amino acids.

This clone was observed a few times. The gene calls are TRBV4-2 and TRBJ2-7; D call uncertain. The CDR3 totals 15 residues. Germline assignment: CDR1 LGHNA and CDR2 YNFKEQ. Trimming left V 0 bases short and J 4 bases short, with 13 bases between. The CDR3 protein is CASSQEQTQGYEQYF. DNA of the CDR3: TGTGCCAGCAGCCAAGAACAGACCCAAGGTTACGAGCAGTACTTC.

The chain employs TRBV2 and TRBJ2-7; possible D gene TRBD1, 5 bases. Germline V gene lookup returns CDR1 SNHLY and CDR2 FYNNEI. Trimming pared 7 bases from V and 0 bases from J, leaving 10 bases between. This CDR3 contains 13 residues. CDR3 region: CASKEQASYEQYF. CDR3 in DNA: TGTGCCAGCAAGGAACAGGCCTCCTACGAGCAGTACTTC. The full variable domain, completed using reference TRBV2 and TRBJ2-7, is EPEVTQTPSHQVTQMGQEVILRCVPISNHLYFYWYRQILGQKVEFLVSFYNNEISEKSEIFDDQFSVERPDGSNFTLKIRSTKLEDSAMYFCASKEQASYEQYFGPGTRLTVT.

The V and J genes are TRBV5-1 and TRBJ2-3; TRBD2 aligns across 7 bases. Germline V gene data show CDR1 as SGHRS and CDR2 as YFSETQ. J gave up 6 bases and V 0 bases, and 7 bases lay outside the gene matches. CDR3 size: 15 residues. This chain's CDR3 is CASSLGQLLADTQYF. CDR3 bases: TGCGCCAGCAGCTTGGGCCAGTTACTAGCGGATACGCAGTATTTT.

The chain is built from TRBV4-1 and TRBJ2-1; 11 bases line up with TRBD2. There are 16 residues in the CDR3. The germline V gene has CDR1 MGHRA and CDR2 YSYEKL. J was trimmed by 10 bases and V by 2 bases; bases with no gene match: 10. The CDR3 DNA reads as TGCGCCAGCAGCCAACCTACTAGCGGGGGCCCCCGCGAGCAGTTCTTC. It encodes CASSQPTSGGPREQFF.

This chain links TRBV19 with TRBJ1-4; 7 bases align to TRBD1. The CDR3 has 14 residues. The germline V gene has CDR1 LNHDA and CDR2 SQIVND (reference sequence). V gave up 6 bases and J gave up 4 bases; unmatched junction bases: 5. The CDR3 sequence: CASRSDRNNEKLFF. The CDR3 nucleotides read TGTGCCAGTAGGTCGGACAGGAATAATGAAAAACTGTTTTTT.

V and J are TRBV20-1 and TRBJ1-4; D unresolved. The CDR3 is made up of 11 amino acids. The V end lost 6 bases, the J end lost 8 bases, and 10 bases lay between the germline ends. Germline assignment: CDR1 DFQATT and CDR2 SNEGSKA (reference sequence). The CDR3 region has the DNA TGCAGTGCGCCTACACAGGAAAAACTGTTTTTT. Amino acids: CSAPTQEKLFF.

CDR3 in amino acids: CATLFAGSETQYF. As DNA, the CDR3 is TGTGCCACACTATTTGCAGGGTCAGAGACCCAGTACTTC. The V gene is TRBV3-1 (or the pseudogene TRBV3-2), the J gene TRBJ2-5; the D gene is possibly TRBD1 (5 bases). CDR3 length equals 13 residues. CDR1 and CDR2 from the germline V gene are LGHDT and YNNKEL (reference sequence). V gave up 10 bases and J gave up 4 bases, with 16 bases separating them.